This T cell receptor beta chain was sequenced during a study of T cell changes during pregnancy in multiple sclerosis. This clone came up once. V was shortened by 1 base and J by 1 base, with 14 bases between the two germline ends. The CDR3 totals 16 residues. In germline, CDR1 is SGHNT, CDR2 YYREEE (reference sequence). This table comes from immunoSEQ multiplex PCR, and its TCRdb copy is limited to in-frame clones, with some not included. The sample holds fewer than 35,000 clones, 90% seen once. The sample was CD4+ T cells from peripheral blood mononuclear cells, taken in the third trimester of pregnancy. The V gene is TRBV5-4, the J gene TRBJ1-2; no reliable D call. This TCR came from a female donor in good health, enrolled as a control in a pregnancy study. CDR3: CASSLPKVYSNYGYTF. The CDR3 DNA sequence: TGTGCCAGCAGCTTGCCAAAGGTTTACAGTAACTATGGCTACACCTTC.